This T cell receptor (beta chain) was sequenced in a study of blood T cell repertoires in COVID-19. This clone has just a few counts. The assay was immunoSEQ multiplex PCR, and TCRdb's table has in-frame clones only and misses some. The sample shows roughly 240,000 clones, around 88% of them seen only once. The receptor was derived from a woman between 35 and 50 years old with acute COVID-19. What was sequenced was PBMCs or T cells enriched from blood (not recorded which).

The CDR3 region has the DNA TGTGCCATCAGTGAGTCGCCAGGAACCTCTGGGGCCAACGTCCTGACTTTC. This codes for CAISESPGTSGANVLTF. J is TRBJ2-6 and V is TRBV10-3, with D hard to call. Looked up from germline, CDR1 is ENHRY and CDR2 is SYGVKD. V was clipped by 0 bases and J by 0 bases, with 9 bases between them. The length of the CDR3 is 17 residues.